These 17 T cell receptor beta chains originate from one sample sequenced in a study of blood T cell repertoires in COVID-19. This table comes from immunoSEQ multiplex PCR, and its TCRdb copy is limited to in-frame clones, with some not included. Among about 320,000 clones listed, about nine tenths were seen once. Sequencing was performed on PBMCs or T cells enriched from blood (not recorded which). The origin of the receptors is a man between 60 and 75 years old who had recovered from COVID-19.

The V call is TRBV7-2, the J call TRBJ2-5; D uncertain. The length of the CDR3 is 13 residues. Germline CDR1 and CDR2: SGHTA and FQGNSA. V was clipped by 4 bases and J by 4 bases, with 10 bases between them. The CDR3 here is CASSSSLAETQYF. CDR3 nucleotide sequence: TGTGCCAGCAGCTCCAGTTTGGCAGAGACCCAGTACTTC. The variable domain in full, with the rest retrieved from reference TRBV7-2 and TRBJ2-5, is GAGVSQSPSNKVTEKGKDVELRCDPISGHTALYWYRQSLGQGLEFLIYFQGNSAPDKSGLPSDRFSAERTGGSVSTLTIQRTQQEDSAVYLCASSSSLAETQYFGPGTRLLVL.

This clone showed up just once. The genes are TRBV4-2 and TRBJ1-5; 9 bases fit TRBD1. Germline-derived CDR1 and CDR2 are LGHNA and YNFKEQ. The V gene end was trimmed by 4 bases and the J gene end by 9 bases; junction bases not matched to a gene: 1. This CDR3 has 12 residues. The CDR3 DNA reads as TGTGCCAGCAGCCCGGGACAGGGGCCCCAGCATTTT. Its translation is CASSPGQGPQHF.

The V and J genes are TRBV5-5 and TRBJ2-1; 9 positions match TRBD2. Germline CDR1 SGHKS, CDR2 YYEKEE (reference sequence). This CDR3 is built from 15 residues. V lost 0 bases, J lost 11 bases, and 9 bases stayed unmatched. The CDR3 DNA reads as TGTGCCAGCAGCTTGGGATTAGCGGGAGTGAGAAAGCAGTTCTTC. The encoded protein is CASSLGLAGVRKQFF.

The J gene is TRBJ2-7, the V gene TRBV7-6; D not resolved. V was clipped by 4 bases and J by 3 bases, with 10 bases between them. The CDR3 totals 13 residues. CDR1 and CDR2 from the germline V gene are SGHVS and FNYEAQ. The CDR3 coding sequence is TGTGCCAGCAGCTATAACAGAATCTACGAGCAGTACTTC. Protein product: CASSYNRIYEQYF.

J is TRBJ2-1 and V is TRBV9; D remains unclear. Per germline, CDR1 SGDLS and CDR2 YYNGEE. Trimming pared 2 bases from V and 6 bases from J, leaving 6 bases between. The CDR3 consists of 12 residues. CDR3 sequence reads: CASSVSINEQFF. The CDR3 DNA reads TGTGCCAGCAGCGTTAGTATCAATGAGCAGTTCTTC. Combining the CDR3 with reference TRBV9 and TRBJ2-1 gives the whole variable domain DSGVTQTPKHLITATGQRVTLRCSPRSGDLSVYWYQQSLDQGLQFLIQYYNGEERAKGNILERFSAQQFPDLHSELNLSSLELGDSALYFCASSVSINEQFFGPGTRLTVL.

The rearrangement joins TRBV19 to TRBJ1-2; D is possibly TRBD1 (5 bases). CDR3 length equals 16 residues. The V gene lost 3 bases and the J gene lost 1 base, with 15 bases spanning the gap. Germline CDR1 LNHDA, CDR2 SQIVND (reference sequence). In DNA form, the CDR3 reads TGTGCCAGTAGTATTGCCGGGGGAGTAGGTAACTATGGCTACACCTTC. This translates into CASSIAGGVGNYGYTF.

CDR3 coding DNA: TGTGCCAGCAGCACGCGACTGAACCAGAACACCGGGGAGCTGTTTTTT. This codes for CASSTRLNQNTGELFF. The V call is TRBV7-2, the J call TRBJ2-2; D is uncertain. The CDR3 has 16 residues. Trimming cost V 5 bases and J 1 base, with 14 bases left between them. CDR1 is SGHTA, CDR2 FQGNSA, per germline.

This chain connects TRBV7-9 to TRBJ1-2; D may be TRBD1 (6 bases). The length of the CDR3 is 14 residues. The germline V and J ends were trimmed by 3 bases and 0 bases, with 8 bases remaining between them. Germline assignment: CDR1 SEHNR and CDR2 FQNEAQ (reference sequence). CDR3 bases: TGTGCCAGCAGCTTGGCAGGGGCTAACTATGGCTACACCTTC. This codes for CASSLAGANYGYTF.

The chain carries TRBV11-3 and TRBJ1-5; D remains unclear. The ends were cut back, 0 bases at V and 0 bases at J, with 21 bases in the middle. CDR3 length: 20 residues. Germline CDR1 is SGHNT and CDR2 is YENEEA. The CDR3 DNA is TGTGCCAGCAGCTTAGATTTGAGGGCCGTCGGGCAGTATAGCAATCAGCCCCAGCATTTT. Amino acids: CASSLDLRAVGQYSNQPQHF. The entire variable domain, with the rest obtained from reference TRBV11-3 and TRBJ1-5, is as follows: EAGVVQSPRYKIIEKKQPVAFWCNPISGHNTLYWYLQNLGQGPELLIRYENEEAVDDSQLPKDRFSAERLKGVDSTLKIQPAELGDSAVYLCASSLDLRAVGQYSNQPQHFGDGTRLSIL.

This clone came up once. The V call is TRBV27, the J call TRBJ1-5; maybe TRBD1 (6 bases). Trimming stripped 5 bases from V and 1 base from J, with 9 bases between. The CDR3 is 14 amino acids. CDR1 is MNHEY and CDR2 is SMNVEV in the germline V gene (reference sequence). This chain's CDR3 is CASSIGTSNQPQHF. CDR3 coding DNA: TGTGCCAGCAGTATAGGGACAAGCAATCAGCCCCAGCATTTT.

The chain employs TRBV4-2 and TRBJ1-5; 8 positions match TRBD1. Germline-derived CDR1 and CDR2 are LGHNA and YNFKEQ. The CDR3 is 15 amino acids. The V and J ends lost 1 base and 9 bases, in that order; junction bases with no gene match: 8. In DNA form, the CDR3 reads TGTGCCAGCAGCCAAGCAGACAGGGGAGGGTCGCCCCAGCATTTT. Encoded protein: CASSQADRGGSPQHF.

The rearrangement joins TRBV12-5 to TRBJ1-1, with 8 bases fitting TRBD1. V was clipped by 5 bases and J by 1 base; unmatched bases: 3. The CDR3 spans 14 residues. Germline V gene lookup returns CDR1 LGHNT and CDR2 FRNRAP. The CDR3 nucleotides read TGTGCTAGTGGTAGCGACAGGGGGAACACTGAAGCTTTCTTT. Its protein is CASGSDRGNTEAFF.

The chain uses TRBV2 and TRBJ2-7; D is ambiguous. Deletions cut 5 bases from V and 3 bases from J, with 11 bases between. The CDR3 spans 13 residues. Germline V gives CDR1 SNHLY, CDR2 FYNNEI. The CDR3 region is CASSQLTIYEQYF. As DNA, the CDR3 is TGTGCCAGCAGTCAACTAACGATCTACGAGCAGTACTTC.

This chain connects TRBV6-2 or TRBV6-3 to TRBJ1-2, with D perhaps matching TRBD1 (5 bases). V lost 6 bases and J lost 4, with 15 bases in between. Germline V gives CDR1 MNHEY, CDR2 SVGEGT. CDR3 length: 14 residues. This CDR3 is CASSLGLASYGYTF. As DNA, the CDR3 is TGTGCCAGCAGCTTGGGACTCGCAAGCTATGGCTACACCTTC.

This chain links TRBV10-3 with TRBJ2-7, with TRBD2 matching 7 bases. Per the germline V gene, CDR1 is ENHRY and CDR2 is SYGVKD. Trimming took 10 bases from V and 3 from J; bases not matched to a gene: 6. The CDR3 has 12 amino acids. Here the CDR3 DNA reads TGTGCCACCCGCCGGGACTACTACGAGCAGTACTTC. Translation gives CATRRDYYEQYF.

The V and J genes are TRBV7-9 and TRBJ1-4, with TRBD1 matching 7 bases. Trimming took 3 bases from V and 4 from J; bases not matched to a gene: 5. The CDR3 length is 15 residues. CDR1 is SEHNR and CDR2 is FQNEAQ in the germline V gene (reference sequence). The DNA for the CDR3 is TGTGCCAGCAGCTTCCTCGGGGACAGTAATGAAAAACTGTTTTTT. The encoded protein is CASSFLGDSNEKLFF.

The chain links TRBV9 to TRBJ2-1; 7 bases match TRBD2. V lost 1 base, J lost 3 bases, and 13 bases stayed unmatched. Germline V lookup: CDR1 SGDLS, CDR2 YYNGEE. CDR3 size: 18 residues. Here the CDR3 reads CASSVKFGPSGVYNEQFF. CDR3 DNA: TGTGCCAGCAGCGTAAAGTTCGGTCCTAGCGGAGTCTACAATGAGCAGTTCTTC.